The source of this TCR beta chain is a study of graft-versus-host responses after intestinal transplantation. Study summary: Every recipient had anti-thymocyte globulin induction and roughly three years of tacrolimus plus steroids. Findings of the study overall: The study associated peak circulating GvH clone levels with early post-transplant HvG declines. Recipient marrow held GvH clones, some first seen in ileum or blood.

Turning to this clone: The antigen is unknown.

The data were produced by immunoSEQ multiplex PCR, yet TCRdb's version contains in-frame clones alone and is incomplete. The sample shows 85,000 to 100,000 clones, 85% to 95% of them seen only once. After removal of 3 bases from V and 7 bases from J, the junction contained 9 bases not matched to a gene. This CDR3 region has 16 residues. Germline CDR1 is MDHEN and CDR2 is SYDVKM. This sample comprised unstimulated CD8+ T cells sorted from spleen or lymph node cells, obtained before transplant. The rearrangement joins TRBV28 to TRBJ1-4; 9 bases align to TRBD1. The source is a human donor who was the organ donor for an intestinal transplant. CDR3 DNA: TGTGCCAGCAGTTTCCCCTCGGACAGGGGAGGTGAAAAACTGTTTTTT. Encoded protein: CASSFPSDRGGEKLFF.